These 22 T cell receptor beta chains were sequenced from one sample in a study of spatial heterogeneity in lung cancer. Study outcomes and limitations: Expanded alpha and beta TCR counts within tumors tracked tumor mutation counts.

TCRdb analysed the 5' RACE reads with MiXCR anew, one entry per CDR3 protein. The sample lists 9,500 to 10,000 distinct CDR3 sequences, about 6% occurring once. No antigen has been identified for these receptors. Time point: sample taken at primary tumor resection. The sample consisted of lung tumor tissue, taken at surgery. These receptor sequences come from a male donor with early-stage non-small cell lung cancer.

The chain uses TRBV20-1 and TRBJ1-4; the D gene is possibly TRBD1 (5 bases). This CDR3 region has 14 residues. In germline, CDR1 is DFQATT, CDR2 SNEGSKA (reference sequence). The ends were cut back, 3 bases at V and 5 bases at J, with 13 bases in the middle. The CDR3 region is CSARFGDRNEKLFF. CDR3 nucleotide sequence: TGCAGTGCTAGGTTCGGGGACCGAAATGAAAAACTGTTTTTT.

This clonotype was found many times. CDR3 nucleotides: TGTGCCACCAGCAGAGAAGCAGGGGGCTTGACTGAAGCTTTCTTT. It is translated as CATSREAGGLTEAFF. The genes are TRBV15 and TRBJ1-1; TRBD1 aligns across 8 bases. Germline V CDR1 and CDR2: LNHNV, YYDKDF (reference sequence). Losses at the gene ends were 0 bases for V and 5 bases for J; bases not matched to a gene: 5. The CDR3 extends over 15 amino acids.

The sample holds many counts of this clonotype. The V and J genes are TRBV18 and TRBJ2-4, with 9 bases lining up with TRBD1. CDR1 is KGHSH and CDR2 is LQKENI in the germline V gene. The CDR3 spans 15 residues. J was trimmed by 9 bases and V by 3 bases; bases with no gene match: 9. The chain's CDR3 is CASSPIQGADSIQYF. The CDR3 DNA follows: TGTGCCAGCTCACCTATACAGGGGGCGGATAGCATTCAGTACTTC.

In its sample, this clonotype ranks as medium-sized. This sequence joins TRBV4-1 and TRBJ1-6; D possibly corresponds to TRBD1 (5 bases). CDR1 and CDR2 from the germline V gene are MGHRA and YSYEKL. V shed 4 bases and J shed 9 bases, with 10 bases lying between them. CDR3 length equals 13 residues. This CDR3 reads CASSPEGFSPLHF. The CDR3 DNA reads TGCGCCAGCAGCCCGGAGGGGTTTTCACCCCTCCACTTT.

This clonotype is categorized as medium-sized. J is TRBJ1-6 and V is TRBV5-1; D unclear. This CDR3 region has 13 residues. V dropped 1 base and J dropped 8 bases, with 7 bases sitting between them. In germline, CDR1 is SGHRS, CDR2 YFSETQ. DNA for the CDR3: TGCGCCAGCAGCTTGTTGCCGGATTCACCCCTCCACTTT. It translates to CASSLLPDSPLHF.

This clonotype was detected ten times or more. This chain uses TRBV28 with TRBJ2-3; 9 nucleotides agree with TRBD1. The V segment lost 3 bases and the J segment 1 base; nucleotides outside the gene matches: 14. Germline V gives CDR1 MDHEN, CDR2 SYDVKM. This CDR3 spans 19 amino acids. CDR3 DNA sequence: TGTGCCAGCAGTTTCTTCACACCGGGACAGGGTAGGGGCACAGATACGCAGTATTTT. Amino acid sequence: CASSFFTPGQGRGTDTQYF.

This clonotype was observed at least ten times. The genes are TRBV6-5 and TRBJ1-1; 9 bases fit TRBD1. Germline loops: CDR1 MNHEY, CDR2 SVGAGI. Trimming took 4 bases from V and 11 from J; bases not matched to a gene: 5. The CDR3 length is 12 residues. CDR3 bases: TGTGCCAGCAGTTCCGGGACAGGGAAGGCTTTCTTT. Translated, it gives CASSSGTGKAFF.

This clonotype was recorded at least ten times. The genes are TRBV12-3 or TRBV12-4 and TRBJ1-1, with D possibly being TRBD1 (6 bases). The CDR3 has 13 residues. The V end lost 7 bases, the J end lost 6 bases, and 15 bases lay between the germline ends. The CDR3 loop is CASTQGGAAEAFF. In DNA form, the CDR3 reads TGTGCCAGCACCCAAGGGGGGGCGGCTGAAGCTTTCTTT.

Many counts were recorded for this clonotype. The CDR3 region is CASSSRKGGQVYNEQFF. CDR3 nucleotide sequence: TGTGCCAGCAGCTCCCGGAAAGGGGGACAGGTCTACAATGAGCAGTTCTTC. The chain links TRBV11-3 to TRBJ2-1; 8 nucleotides agree with TRBD1. Germline V lookup: CDR1 SGHNT, CDR2 YENEEA. The CDR3 loop spans 17 amino acids. Losses at the gene ends were 4 bases for V and 3 bases for J; bases not matched to a gene: 11. Using reference TRBV11-3 and TRBJ2-1 for the parts outside the CDR3, the full variable domain is EAGVVQSPRYKIIEKKQPVAFWCNPISGHNTLYWYLQNLGQGPELLIRYENEEAVDDSQLPKDRFSAERLKGVDSTLKIQPAELGDSAVYLCASSSRKGGQVYNEQFFGPGTRLTVL.

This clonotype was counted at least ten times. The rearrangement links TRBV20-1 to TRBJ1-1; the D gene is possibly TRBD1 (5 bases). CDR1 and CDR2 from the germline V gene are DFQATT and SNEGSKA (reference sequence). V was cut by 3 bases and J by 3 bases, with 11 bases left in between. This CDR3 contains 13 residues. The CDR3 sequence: CSARKSRDTEAFF. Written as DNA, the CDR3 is TGCAGTGCTAGGAAAAGCAGGGACACTGAAGCTTTCTTT.

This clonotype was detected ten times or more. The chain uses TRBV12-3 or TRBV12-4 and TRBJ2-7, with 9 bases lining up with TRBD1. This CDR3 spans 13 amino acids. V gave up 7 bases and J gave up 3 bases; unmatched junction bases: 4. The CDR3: CASTGQGVYEQYF. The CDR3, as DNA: TGTGCCAGCACGGGACAGGGTGTCTACGAGCAGTACTTC.

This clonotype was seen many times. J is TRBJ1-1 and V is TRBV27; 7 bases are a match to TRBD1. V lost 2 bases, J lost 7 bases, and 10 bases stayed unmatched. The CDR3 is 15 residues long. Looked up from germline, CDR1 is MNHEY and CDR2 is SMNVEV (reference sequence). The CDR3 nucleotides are TGTGCCAGCAGTTTAATCGGATCGGGACAGTATGAAGCTTTCTTT. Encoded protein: CASSLIGSGQYEAFF.

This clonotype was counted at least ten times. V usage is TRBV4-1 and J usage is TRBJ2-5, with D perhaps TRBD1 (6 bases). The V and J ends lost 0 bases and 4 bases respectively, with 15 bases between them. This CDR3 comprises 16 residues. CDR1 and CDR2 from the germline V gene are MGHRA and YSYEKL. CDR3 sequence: CASSQDPGLGGETQYF. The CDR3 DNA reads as TGCGCCAGCAGCCAAGATCCGGGGTTAGGGGGAGAGACCCAGTACTTC.

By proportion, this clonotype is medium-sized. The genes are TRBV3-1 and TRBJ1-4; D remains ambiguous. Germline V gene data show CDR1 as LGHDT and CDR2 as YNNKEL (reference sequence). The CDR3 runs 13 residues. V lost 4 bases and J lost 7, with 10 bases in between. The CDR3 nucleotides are TGTGCCAGCAGCCCGCAGGAGAGTGAAAAACTGTTTTTT. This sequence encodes CASSPQESEKLFF.

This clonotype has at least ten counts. The chain's CDR3 is CASTRRDQPQHF. CDR3 bases: TGTGCCAGCACTCGTCGGGATCAGCCCCAGCATTTT. This chain links TRBV6-6 with TRBJ1-5; D ambiguous. This CDR3 has 12 amino acids. Germline V CDR1 and CDR2: MNHNY, SVGAGI (reference sequence). V was cut by 7 bases and J by 5 bases, with 9 bases left in between.

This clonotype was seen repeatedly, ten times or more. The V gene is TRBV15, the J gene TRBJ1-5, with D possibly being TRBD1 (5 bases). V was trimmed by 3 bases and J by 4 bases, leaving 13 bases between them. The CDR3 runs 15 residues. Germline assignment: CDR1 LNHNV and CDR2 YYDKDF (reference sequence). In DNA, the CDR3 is TGTGCCACCAGCAGGGGAGGGGTGAGAAATCAGCCCCAGCATTTT. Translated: CATSRGGVRNQPQHF.

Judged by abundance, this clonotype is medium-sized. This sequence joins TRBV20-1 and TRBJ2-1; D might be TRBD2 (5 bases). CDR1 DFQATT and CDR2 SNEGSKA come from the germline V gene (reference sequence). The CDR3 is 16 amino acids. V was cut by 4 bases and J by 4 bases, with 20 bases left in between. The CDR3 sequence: CSAKLLRPSGYNEQFF. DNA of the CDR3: TGCAGTGCTAAGTTGCTCCGCCCGTCGGGGTACAATGAGCAGTTCTTC.

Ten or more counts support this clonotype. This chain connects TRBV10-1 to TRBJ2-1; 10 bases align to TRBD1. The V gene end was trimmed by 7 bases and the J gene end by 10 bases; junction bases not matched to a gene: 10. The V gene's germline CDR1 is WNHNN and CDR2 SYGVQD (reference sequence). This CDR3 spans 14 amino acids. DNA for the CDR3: TGCGCCAGCACTTCACGACGGGACAGGGGAGAGCAGTTCTTC. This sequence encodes CASTSRRDRGEQFF.

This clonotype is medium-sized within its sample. CDR3 in DNA: TGTGCCAGCAGTCTCACAGGGGGTGGGGCCAACGTCCTGACTTTC. It is translated as CASSLTGGGANVLTF. The chain couples TRBV28 to TRBJ2-6; 8 bases agree with TRBD1. With 5 bases clipped from V and 3 bases from J, the junction kept 3 bases outside the gene matches. The CDR3 length is 15 residues. Germline CDR1 reads MDHEN; CDR2 reads SYDVKM.

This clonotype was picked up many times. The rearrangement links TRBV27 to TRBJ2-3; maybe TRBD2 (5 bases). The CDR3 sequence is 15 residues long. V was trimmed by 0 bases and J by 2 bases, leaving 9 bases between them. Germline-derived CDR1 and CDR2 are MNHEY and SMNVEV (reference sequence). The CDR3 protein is CASSLSTGFTDTQYF. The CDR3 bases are TGTGCCAGCAGTTTATCTACGGGGTTCACAGATACGCAGTATTTT.

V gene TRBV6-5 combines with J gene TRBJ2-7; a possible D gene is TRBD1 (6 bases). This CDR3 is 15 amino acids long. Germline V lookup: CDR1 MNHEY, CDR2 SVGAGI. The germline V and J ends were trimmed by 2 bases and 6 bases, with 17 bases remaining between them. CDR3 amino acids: CASSYIAGVLREQYF. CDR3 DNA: TGTGCCAGCAGTTACATCGCAGGGGTCCTCCGCGAGCAGTACTTC.

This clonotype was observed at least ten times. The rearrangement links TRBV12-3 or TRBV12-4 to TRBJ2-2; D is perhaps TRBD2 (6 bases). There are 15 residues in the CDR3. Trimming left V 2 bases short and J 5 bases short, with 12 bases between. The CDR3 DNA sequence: TGTGCCAGCAGTTTAAGGGGCGCGGGGACCGGGGAGCTGTTTTTT. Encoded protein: CASSLRGAGTGELFF.